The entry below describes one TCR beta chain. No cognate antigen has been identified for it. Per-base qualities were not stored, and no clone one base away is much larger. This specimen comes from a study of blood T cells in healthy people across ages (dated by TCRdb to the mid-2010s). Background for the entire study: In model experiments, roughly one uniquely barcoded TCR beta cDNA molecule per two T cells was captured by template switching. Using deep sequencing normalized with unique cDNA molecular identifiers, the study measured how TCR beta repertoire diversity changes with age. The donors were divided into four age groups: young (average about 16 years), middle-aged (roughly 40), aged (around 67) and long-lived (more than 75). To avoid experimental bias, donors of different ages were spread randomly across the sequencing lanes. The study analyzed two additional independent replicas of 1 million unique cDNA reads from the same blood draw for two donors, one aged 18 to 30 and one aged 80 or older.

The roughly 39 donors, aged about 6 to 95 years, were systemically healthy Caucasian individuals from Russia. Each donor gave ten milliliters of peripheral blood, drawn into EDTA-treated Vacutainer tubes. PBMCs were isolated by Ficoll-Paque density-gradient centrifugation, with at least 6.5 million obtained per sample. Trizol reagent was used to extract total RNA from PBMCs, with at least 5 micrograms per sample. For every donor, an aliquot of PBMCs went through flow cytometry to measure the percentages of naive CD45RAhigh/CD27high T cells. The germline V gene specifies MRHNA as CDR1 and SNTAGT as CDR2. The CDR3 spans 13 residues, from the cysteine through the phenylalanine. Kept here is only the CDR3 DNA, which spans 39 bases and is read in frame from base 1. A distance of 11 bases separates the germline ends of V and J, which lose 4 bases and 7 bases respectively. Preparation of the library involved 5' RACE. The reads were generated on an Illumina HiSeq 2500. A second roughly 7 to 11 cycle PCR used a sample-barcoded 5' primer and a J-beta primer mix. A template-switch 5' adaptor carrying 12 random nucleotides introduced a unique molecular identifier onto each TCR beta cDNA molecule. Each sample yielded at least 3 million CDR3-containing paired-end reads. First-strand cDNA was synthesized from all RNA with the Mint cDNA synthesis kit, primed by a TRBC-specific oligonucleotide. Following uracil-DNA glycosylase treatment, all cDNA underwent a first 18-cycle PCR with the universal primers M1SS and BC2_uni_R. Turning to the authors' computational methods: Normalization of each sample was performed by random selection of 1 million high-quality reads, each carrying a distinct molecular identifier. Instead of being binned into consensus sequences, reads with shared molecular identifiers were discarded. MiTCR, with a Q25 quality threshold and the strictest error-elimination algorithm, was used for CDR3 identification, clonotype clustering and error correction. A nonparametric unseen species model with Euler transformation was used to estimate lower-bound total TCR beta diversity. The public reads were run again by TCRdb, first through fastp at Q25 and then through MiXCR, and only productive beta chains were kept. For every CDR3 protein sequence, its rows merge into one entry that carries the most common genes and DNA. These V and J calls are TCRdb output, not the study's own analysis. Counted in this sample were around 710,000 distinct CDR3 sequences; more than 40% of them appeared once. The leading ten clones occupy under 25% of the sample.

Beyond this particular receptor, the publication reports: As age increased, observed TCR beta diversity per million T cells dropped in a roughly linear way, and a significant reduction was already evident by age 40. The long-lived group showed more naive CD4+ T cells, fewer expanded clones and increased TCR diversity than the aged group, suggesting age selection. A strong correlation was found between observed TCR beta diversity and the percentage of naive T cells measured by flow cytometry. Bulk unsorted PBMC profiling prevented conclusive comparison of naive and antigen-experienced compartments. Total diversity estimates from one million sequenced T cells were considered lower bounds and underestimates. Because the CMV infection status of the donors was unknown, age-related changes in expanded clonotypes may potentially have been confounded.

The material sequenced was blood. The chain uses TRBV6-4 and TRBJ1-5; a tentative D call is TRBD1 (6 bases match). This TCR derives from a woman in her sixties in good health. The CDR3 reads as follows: CASSADSYQPQHF. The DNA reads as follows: TGTGCCAGCAGTGCGGACAGTTACCAGCCCCAGCATTTT.